This TCR beta chain was retrieved from a study of T cells in localized non-small cell lung cancer. The method was immunoSEQ multiplex PCR; TCRdb's version includes in-frame clones alone and lacks a portion of them. The sample has 130,000 or so clones, roughly 90% seen once. Study-wide findings and caveats: Appearing in adjacent lung were a median around 60 of the top 100 tumor clones. Analysis by sequencing included only one tumor region, so heterogeneity remains possible. In uninvolved adjacent lung, T cell clonality reached its highest value, exceeding tumor.

This CDR3 contains 14 residues. The germline V gene encodes CDR1 LNHNV and CDR2 YYDKDF (reference sequence). The V segment lost 0 bases and the J segment 9 bases; nucleotides outside the gene matches: 5. For this clone: Its antigen is currently unknown.

The specimen was peripheral blood, collected before any cancer treatment. The V gene is TRBV15, the J gene TRBJ2-1, with 7 bases lining up with TRBD2. The source of this sequence is a female donor over 55 with stage I lung adenocarcinoma. CDR3 nucleotides: TGTGCCACCAGCAGAGATGGGGGAGGGGTTGAGCAGTTCTTC. This gives the protein CATSRDGGGVEQFF.